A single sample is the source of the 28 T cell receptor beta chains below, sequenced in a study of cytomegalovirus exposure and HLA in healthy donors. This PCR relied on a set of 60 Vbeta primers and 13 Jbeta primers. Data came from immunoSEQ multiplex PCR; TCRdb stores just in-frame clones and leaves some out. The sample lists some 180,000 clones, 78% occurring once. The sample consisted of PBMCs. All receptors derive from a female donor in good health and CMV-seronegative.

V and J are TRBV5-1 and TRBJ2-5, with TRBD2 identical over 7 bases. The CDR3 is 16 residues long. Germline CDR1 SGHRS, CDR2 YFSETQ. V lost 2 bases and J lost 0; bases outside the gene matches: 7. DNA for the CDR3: TGCGCCAGCAGCTTTCCAGCGGGAACCAACCAAGAGACCCAGTACTTC. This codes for CASSFPAGTNQETQYF.

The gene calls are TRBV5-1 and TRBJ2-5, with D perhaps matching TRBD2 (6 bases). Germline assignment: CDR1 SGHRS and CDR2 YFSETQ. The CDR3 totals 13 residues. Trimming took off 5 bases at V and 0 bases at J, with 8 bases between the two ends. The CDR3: CASSWDYQETQYF. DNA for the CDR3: TGCGCCAGCAGTTGGGACTACCAAGAGACCCAGTACTTC.

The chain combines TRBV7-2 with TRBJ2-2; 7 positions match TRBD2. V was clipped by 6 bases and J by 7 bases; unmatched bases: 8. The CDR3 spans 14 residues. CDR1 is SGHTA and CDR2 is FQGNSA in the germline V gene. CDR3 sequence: CASSWSREGGELFF. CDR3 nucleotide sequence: TGTGCCAGCAGTTGGTCGAGGGAGGGCGGGGAGCTGTTTTTT.

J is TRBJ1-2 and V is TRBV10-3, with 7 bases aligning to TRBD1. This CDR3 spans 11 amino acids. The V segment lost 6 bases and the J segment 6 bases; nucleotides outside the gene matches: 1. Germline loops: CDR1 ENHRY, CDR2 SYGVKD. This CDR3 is CAISRGDGYTF. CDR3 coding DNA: TGTGCCATCAGCAGGGGGGATGGCTACACCTTC.

The CDR3, as DNA: TGCGCCAGCAGCCAAGGGGGTAGCGGGGACTACGAGCAGTACTTC. Encoded protein: CASSQGGSGDYEQYF. V usage is TRBV4-3 and J usage is TRBJ2-5, with 8 positions matching TRBD2. The J call may be incorrect, as the DNA end agrees better with TRBJ2-7. Germline loops: CDR1 LGHNA, CDR2 YSLEER. This CDR3 has 15 amino acids.

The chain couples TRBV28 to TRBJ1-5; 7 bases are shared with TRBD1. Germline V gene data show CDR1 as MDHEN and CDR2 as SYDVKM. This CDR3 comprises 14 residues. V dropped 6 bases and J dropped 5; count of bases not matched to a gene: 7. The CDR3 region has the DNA TGTGCCAGCAGGCCCTCAGGGGGTGATCAGCCCCAGCATTTT. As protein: CASRPSGGDQPQHF.

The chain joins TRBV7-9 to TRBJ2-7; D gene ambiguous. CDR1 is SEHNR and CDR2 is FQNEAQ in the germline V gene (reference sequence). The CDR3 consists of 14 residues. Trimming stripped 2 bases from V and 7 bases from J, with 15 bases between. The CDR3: CASSLRELSGEQYF. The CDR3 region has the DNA TGTGCCAGCAGCTTAAGAGAGCTCTCGGGTGAGCAGTACTTC.

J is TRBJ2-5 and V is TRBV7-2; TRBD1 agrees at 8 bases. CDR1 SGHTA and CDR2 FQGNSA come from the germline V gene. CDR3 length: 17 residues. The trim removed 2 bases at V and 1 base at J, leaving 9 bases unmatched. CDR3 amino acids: CASSLFSTGGVQETQYF. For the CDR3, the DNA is TGTGCCAGCAGCTTATTTAGTACAGGGGGAGTCCAAGAGACCCAGTACTTC.

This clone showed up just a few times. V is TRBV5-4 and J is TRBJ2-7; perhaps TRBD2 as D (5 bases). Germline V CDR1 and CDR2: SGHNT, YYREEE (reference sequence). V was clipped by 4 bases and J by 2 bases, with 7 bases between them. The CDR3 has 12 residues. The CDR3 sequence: CASSEGTYEQYF. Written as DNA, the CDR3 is TGTGCCAGCAGCGAGGGAACCTACGAGCAGTACTTC.

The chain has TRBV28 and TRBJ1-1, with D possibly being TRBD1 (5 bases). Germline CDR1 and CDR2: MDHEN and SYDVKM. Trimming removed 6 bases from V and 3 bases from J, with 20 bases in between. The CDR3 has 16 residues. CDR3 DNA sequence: TGTGCCAGCAGCGTGGGCAGGGAGGATCGGGACACTGAAGCTTTCTTT. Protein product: CASSVGREDRDTEAFF.

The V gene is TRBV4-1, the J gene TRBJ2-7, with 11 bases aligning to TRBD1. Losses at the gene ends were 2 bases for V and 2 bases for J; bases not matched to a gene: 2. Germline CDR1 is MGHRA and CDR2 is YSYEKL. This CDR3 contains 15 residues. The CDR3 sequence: CASSQPGQGAYEQYF. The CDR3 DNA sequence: TGCGCCAGCAGCCAACCGGGACAGGGGGCCTACGAGCAGTACTTC.

CDR3 in amino acids: CASSPWDWSDEQFF. The CDR3 DNA sequence: TGTGCCAGCAGCCCTTGGGACTGGAGTGATGAGCAGTTCTTC. V and J are TRBV4-2 and TRBJ2-1; TRBD2 is a possible D gene (6 bases). The CDR3 loop spans 14 amino acids. V was shortened by 4 bases and J by 8 bases, with 15 bases between the two germline ends. The V gene's germline CDR1 is LGHNA and CDR2 YNFKEQ.

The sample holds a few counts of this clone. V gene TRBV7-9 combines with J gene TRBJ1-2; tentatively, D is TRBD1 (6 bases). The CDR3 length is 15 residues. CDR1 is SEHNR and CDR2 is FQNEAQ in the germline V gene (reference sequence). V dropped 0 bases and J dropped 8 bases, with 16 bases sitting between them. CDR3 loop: CASSLAPGTPGGYTF. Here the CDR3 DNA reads TGTGCCAGCAGCTTAGCGCCAGGGACACCGGGAGGCTACACCTTC.

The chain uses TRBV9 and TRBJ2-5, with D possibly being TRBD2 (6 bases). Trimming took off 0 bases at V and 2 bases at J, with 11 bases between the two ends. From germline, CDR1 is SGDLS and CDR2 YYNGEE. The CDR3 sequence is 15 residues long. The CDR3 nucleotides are TGTGCCAGCAGCGTAGATAGTGGGACTCAAGAGACCCAGTACTTC. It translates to CASSVDSGTQETQYF.

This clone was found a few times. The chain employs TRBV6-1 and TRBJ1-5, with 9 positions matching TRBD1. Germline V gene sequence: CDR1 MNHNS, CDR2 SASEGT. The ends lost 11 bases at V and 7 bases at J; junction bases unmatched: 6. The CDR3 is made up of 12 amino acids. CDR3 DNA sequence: TGTGCCTCCCGACAGGGGGAACAGCCCCAGCATTTT. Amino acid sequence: CASRQGEQPQHF.

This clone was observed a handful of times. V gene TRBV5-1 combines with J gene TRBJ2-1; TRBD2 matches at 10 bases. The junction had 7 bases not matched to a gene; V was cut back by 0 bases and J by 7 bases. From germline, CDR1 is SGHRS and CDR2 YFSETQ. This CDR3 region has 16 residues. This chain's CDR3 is CASSLAVSGGANEQFF. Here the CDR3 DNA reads TGCGCCAGCAGCTTGGCGGTCAGCGGGGGGGCAAATGAGCAGTTCTTC.

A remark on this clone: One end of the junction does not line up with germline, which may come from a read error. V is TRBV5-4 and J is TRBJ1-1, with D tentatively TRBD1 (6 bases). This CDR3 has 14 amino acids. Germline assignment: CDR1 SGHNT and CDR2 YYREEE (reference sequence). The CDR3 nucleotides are TGCGCCAGCAGCCCGAGGACAGCGAACACTGAAGCTTTCTTT. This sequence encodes CASSPRTANTEAFF.

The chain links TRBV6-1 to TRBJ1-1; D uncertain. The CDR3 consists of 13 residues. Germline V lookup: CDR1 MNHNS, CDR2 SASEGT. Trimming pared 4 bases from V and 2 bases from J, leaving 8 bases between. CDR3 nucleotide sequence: TGTGCCAGCAGTGTGGTCAGAAACACTGAAGCTTTCTTT. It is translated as CASSVVRNTEAFF.

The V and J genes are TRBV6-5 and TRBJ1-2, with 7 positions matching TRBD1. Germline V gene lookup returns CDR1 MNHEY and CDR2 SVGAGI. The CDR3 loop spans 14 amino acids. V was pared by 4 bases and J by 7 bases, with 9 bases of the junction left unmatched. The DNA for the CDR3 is TGTGCCAGCAGTTTCCGGGACAGCTTTTCTGGCTACACCTTC. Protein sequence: CASSFRDSFSGYTF.

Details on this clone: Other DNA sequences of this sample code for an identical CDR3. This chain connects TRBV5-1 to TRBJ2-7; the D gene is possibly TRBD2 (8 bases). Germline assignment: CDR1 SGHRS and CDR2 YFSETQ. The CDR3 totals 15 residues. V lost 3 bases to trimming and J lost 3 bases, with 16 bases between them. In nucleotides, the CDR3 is TGCGCCAGCAGCTCCCGACAGGGACTAGACTACGAGCAGTACTTC. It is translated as CASSSRQGLDYEQYF.

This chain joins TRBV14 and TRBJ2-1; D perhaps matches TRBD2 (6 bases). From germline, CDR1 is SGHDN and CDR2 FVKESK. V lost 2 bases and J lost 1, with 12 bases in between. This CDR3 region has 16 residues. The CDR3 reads CASSQRRGRSYNEQFF. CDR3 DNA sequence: TGTGCCAGCAGCCAAAGACGGGGGAGGTCCTACAATGAGCAGTTCTTC.

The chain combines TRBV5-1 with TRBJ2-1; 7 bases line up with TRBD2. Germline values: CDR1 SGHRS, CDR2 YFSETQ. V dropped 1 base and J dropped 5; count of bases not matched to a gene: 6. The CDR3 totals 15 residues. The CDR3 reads CASSLMASGNNEQFF. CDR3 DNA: TGCGCCAGCAGCTTGATGGCTAGCGGAAACAATGAGCAGTTCTTC.

CDR3 DNA: TGTGCCAGCAGAGGTGGGGGGGGGAACACTGAAGCTTTCTTT. The encoded protein is CASRGGGGNTEAFF. The V and J genes are TRBV2 and TRBJ1-1, with TRBD1 as a possible D gene (5 bases). The CDR3 has 14 amino acids. V lost 6 bases, J lost 1 base, and 12 bases lay in between. Germline CDR1 reads SNHLY; CDR2 reads FYNNEI.

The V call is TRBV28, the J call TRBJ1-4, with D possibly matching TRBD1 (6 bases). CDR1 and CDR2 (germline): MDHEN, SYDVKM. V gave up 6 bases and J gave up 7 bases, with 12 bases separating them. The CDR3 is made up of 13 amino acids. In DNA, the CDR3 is TGTGCCAGCAGGGACAGAGCTACTGAAAAACTGTTTTTT. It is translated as CASRDRATEKLFF.

The chain's CDR3 is CASSLVGRAAGEAFF. As DNA, the CDR3 is TGTGCCAGCAGCTTAGTAGGTCGGGCGGCGGGTGAAGCTTTCTTT. The chain recombines TRBV7-8 with TRBJ1-1; D remains unclear. CDR3 length equals 15 residues. Germline V CDR1 and CDR2: SGHVS, FQNEAQ. The V and J ends lost 1 base and 7 bases respectively, with 16 bases between them.

The CDR3 DNA is TGTGCCTGGAGTGGGGGACTCAAGGACACCCAGCATTTT. This codes for CAWSGGLKDTQHF. This rearrangement joins TRBV30 to TRBJ1-5; possible D gene TRBD1, 5 bases. Looked up from germline, CDR1 is GTSNPN and CDR2 is SVGIG (reference sequence). The CDR3 has 13 amino acids. Trimming left V 1 base short and J 11 bases short, with 15 bases between.

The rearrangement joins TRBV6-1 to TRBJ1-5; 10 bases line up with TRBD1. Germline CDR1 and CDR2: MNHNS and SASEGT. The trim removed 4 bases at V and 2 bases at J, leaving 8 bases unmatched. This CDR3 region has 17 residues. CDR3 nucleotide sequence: TGTGCCAGCAGTGGGAAAGCCGGGACAGGGGGCAATCAGCCCCAGCATTTT. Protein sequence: CASSGKAGTGGNQPQHF.

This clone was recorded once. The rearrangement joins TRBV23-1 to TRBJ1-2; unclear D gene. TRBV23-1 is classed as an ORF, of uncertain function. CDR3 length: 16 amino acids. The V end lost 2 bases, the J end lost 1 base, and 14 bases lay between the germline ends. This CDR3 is CASSQPCPVYNYGYTF. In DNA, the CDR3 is TGCGCCAGCAGTCAACCTTGTCCCGTGTATAACTATGGCTACACCTTC.